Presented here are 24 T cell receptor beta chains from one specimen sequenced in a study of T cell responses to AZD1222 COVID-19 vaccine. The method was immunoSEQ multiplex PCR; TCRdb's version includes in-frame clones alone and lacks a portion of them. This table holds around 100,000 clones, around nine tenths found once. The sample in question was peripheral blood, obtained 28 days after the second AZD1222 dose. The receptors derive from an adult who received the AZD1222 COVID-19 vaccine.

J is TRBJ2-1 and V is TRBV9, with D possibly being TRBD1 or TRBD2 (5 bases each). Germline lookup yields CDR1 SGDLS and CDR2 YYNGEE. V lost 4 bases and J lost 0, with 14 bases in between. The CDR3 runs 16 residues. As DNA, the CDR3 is TGTGCCAGCAGCATCCGGGACGGCAGCTCCTACAATGAGCAGTTCTTC. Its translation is CASSIRDGSSYNEQFF. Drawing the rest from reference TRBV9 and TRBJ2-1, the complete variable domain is DSGVTQTPKHLITATGQRVTLRCSPRSGDLSVYWYQQSLDQGLQFLIQYYNGEERAKGNILERFSAQQFPDLHSELNLSSLELGDSALYFCASSIRDGSSYNEQFFGPGTRLTVL.

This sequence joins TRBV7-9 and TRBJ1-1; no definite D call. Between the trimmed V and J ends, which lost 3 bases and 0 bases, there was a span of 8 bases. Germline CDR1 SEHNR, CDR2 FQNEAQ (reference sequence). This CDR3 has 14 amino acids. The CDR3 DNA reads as TGTGCCAGCAGCTTGTCAGATATGAACACTGAAGCTTTCTTT. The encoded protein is CASSLSDMNTEAFF.

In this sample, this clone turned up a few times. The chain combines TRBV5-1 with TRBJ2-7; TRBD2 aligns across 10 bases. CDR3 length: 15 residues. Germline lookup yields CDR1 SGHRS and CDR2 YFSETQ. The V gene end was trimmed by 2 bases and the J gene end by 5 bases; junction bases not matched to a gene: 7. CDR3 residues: CASSFYSGRTNEQYF. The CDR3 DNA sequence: TGCGCCAGCAGCTTTTATAGCGGGAGGACCAACGAGCAGTACTTC.

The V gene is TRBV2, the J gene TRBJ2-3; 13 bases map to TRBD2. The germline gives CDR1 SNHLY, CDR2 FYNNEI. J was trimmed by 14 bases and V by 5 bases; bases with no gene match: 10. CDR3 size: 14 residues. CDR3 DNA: TGTGCCAGCAGTCGGGAACTAGCGGGAGGGCCTTGGTATTTT. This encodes CASSRELAGGPWYF.

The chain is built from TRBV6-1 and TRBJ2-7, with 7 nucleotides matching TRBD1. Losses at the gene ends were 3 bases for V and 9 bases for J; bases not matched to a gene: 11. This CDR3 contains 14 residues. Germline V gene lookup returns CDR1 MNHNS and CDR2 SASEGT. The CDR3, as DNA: TGTGCCAGCAGTGATTCGGACAGGCTAAGAGGGCAGTACTTC. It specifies CASSDSDRLRGQYF.

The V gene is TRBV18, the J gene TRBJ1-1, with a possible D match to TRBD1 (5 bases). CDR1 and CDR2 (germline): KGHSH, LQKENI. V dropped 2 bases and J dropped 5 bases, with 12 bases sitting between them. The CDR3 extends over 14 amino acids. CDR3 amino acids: CASSPLSTETEAFF. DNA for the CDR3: TGTGCCAGCTCACCATTATCGACAGAGACTGAAGCTTTCTTT. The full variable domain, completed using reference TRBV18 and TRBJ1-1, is NAGVMQNPRHLVRRRGQEARLRCSPMKGHSHVYWYRQLPEEGLKFMVYLQKENIIDESGMPKERFSAEFPKEGPSILRIQQVVRGDSAAYFCASSPLSTETEAFFGQGTRLTVV.

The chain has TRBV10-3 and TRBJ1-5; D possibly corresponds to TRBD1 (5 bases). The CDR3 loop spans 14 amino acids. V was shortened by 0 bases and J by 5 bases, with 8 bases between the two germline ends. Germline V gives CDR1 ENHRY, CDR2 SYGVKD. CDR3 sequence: CAISESRGDQPQHF. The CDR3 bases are TGTGCCATCAGTGAGTCAAGGGGTGATCAGCCCCAGCATTTT.

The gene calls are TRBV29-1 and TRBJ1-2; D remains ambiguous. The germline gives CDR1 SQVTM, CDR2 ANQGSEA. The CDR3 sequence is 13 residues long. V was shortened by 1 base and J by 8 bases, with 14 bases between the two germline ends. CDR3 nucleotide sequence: TGCAGCGTTGAAGTCGGGTTCGCGGAAGGCTACACCTTC. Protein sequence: CSVEVGFAEGYTF.

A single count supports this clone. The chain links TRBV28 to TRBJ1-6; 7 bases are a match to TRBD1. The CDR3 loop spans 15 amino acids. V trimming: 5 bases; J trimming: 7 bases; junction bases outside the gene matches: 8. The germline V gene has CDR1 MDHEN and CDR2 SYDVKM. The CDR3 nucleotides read TGTGCCAGCAGTGCCTCCGGGACAGAGAATTCACCCCTCCACTTT. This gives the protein CASSASGTENSPLHF.

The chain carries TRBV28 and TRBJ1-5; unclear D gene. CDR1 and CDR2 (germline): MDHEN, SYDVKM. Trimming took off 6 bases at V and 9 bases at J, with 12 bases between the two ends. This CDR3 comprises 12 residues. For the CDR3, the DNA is TGTGCCAGCAGCCAACTCTTTCGGCCCCAGCATTTT. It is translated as CASSQLFRPQHF.

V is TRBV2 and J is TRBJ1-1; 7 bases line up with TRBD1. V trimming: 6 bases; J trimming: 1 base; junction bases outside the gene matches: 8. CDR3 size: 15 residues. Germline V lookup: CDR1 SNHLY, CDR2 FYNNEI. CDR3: CASSYTGTANTEAFF. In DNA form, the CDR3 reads TGTGCCAGCAGCTACACCGGGACAGCGAACACTGAAGCTTTCTTT. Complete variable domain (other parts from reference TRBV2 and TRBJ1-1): EPEVTQTPSHQVTQMGQEVILRCVPISNHLYFYWYRQILGQKVEFLVSFYNNEISEKSEIFDDQFSVERPDGSNFTLKIRSTKLEDSAMYFCASSYTGTANTEAFFGQGTRLTVV.

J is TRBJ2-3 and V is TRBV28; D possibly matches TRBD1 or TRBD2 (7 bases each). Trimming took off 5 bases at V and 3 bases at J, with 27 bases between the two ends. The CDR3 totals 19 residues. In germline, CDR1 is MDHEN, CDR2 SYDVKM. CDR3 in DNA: TGTGCCAGCAGTGCCACTATCGCCTCAGGGGGGGGATCGACAGATACGCAGTATTTT. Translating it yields CASSATIASGGGSTDTQYF.

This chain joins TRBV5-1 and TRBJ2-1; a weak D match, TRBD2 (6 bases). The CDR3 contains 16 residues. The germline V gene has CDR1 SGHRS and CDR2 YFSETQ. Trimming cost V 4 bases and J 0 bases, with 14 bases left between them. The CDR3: CASSQTRMSSYNEQFF. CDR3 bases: TGCGCCAGCAGCCAGACTAGGATGAGCTCCTACAATGAGCAGTTCTTC.

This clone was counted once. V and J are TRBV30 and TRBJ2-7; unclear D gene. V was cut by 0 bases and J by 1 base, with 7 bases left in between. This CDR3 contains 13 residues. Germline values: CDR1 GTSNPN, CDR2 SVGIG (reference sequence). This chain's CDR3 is CAWSVEASYEQYF. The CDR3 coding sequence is TGTGCCTGGAGTGTAGAGGCGTCCTACGAGCAGTACTTC. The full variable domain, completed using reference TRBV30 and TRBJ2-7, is SQTIHQWPATLVQPVGSPLSLECTVEGTSNPNLYWYRQAAGRGLQLLFYSVGIGQISSEVPQNLSASRPQDRQFILSSKKLLLSDSGFYLCAWSVEASYEQYFGPGTRLTVT.

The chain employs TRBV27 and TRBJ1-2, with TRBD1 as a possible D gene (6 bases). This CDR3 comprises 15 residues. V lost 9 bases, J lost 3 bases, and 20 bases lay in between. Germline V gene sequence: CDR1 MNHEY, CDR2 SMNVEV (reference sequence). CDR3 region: CASKSRDTIYYGYTF. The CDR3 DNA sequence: TGTGCCAGTAAAAGTCGGGACACAATTTACTATGGCTACACCTTC.

The CDR3 reads CAWSLVGITEAFF. The CDR3 region has the DNA TGTGCCTGGAGTTTGGTGGGAATCACTGAAGCTTTCTTT. J is TRBJ1-1 and V is TRBV30; no clear D gene. The CDR3 sequence is 13 residues long. Trimming stripped 2 bases from V and 4 bases from J, with 11 bases between. The germline V gene encodes CDR1 GTSNPN and CDR2 SVGIG (reference sequence).

The CDR3 loop is CASSVAPVGIASYNEQFF. The CDR3, as DNA: TGTGCCAGCAGCGTAGCCCCGGTCGGAATAGCTTCCTACAATGAGCAGTTCTTC. The chain uses TRBV9 and TRBJ2-1, with D unresolved. V lost 0 bases to trimming and J lost 1 base, with 17 bases between them. Germline lookup yields CDR1 SGDLS and CDR2 YYNGEE. CDR3 length: 18 amino acids.

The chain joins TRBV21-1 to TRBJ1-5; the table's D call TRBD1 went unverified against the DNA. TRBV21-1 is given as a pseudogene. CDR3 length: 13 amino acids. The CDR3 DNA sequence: TGTGCCAGCACGCAGGGGGCAAGACAGCCCCAGCATTTT. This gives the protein CASTQGARQPQHF.

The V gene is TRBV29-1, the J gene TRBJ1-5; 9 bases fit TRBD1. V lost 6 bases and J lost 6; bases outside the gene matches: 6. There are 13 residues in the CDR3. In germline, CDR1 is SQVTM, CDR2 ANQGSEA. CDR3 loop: CSVGTGRGQPQHF. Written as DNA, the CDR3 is TGCAGCGTCGGGACAGGGAGGGGTCAGCCCCAGCATTTT.

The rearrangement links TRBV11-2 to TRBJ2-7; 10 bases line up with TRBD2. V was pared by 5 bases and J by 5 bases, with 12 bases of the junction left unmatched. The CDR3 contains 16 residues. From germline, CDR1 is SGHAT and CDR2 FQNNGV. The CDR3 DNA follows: TGTGCCAGCAGCCGATTGTCTAGCGGGAGTCGAGACGAGCAGTACTTC. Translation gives CASSRLSSGSRDEQYF.

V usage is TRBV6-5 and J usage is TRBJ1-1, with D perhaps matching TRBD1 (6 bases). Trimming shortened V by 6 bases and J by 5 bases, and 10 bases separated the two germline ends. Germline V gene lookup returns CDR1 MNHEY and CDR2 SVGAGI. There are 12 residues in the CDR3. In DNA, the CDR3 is TGTGCCAGCAGCAGGGGTAGTACTGAAGCTTTCTTT. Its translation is CASSRGSTEAFF.

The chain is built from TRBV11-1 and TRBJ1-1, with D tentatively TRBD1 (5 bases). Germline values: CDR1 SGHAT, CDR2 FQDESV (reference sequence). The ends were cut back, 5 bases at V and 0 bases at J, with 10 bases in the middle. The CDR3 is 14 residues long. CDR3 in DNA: TGTGCCAGCAGCCGACAGAGCATGAACACTGAAGCTTTCTTT. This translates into CASSRQSMNTEAFF.

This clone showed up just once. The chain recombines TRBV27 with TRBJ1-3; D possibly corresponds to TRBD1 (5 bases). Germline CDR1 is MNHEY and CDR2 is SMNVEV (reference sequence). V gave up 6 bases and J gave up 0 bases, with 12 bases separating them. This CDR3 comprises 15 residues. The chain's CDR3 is CASSLTGDSGNTIYF. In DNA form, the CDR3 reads TGTGCCAGCAGCCTAACAGGAGACTCTGGAAACACCATATATTTT.

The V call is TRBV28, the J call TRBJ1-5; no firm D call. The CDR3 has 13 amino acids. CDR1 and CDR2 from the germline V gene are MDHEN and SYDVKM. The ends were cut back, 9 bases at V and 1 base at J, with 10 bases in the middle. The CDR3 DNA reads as TGTGCCAGTAATTCGGGCAGCAATCAGCCCCAGCATTTT. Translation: CASNSGSNQPQHF.